What follows describes a single T cell receptor beta chain. The data are from a study of blood T cell repertoires in COVID-19. Study-level background: There were acute and convalescent COVID-19 samples, and they came from the United States, Italy and Spain.

Trimming took off 5 bases at V and 4 bases at J, with 12 bases between the two ends. The length of the CDR3 is 13 residues. CDR1 and CDR2 (germline): SGHNT, YYREEE (reference sequence). Method: immunoSEQ multiplex PCR; TCRdb's copy keeps in-frame clones and lacks some. The sample lists about 180,000 clones; roughly nine tenths were seen once. This sequence joins TRBV5-4 and TRBJ1-2; D is undetermined. The origin of this receptor is a man between 65 and 79 years old with active or convalescent COVID-19. Sequencing used peripheral blood. The CDR3, as DNA: TGTGCCAGCAGTACCCGGGGTCCCTATGGCTACACCTTC. Amino acid sequence: CASSTRGPYGYTF.